The 2 T cell receptor beta chains below come from one sample, sequenced in a study of cytomegalovirus exposure and HLA in healthy donors (dated by TCRdb to 2015 to 2018). The library was generated by the immunoSEQ multiplex PCR assay. The multiplex PCR relied on a mix of 60 forward primers for TCR Vbeta segments and 13 reverse primers for TCR Jbeta segments. The clones in this table, taken by TCRdb from immuneACCESS, are in-frame only. Not every clone is retained; where verified, under half of the shortfall comes from an unresolved V gene, and the cause of the rest is unknown. This sample gives around 110,000 clones in total; 50% to 80% of them show up just once. The ten biggest clones cover about 8.9% of the sample. The specimen sequenced was PBMCs. The receptors originated from a woman aged 40 to 50 in good health and CMV-seropositive.

V gene TRBV10-3 combines with J gene TRBJ2-1; TRBD2 aligns across 9 bases. CDR1 is ENHRY, CDR2 SYGVKD, per germline. There are 14 residues in the CDR3. V lost 4 bases, J lost 9 bases, and 7 bases stayed unmatched. In DNA, the CDR3 is TGTGCCATCAGTGTCCAGCGGGAGGCCGGTGAGCAGTTCTTC. Its protein product is CAISVQREAGEQFF.

This clone was detected only once. The chain joins TRBV30 to TRBJ2-1; 8 nucleotides line up with TRBD1. The V gene end was trimmed by 1 base and the J gene end by 8 bases; junction bases not matched to a gene: 4. The CDR3 loop spans 13 amino acids. Germline CDR1 reads GTSNPN; CDR2 reads SVGIG (reference sequence). CDR3 sequence: CAWSEDRDYEQFF. CDR3 DNA: TGTGCCTGGAGTGAGGACAGGGACTATGAGCAGTTCTTC.